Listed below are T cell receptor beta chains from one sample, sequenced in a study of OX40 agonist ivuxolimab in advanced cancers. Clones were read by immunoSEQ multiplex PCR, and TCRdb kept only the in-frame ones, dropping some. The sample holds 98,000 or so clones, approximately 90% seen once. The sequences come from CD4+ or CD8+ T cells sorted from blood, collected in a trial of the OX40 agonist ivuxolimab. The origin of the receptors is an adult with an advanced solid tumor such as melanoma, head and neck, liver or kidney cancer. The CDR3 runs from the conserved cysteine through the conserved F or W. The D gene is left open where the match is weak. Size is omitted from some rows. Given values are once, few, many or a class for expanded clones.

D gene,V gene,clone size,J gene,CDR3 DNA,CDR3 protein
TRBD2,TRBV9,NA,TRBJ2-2,TGTGCCAGCACCAGAACGGGACTAGCAGCCACCGGGGAGCTGTTTTTT,CASTRTGLAATGELFF
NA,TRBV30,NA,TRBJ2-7,TGTGCCTGGAGTCCGACGGGATACGAGCAGTACTTC,CAWSPTGYEQYF
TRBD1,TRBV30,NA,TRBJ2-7,TGTGCCTGGAGTCTTGGACAGGGCCTAGTTCGGTACGAGCAGTACTTC,CAWSLGQGLVRYEQYF
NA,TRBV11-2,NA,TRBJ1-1,TGTGCCAGCACCATACAGCCGGACACTGAAGCTTTCTTT,CASTIQPDTEAFF
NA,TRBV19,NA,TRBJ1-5,TGTGCCAGTAGTATGAAGACAGAAGATCAGCCCCAGCATTTT,CASSMKTEDQPQHF
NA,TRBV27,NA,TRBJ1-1,TGTGCCAGCAGTTTATTTGCCAGGCATGAAGCTTTCTTT,CASSLFARHEAFF
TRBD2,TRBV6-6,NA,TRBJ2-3,TGTGCCAGCAGTTACGGGCTAGCGGGATCACAGGATACGCAGTATTTT,CASSYGLAGSQDTQYF
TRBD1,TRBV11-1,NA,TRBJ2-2,TGTGCCAGCAGCCAAATCCCGGGACAGATCACCGGGGAGCTGTTTTTT,CASSQIPGQITGELFF
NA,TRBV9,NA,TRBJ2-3,TGTGCCAGCACTTCGGGAAGCACAGATACGCAGTATTTT,CASTSGSTDTQYF
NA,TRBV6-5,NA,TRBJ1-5,TGTGCCAGCAGTTCCTCATGGACTGGGAGCAATCAGCCCCAGCATTTT,CASSSSWTGSNQPQHF
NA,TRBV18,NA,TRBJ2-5,TGTGCCAGCTCACCGGGATCCCTCGGAGGCGAGACCCAGTACTTC,CASSPGSLGGETQYF
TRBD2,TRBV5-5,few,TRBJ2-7,TGTGCCAGCAGCACCCGGGGGGAGCCTAACTACGAGCAGTACTTC,CASSTRGEPNYEQYF
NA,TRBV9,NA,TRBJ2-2,TGTGCCAGCAGTCTAGCATTTTCGAACACCGGGGAGCTGTTTTTT,CASSLAFSNTGELFF
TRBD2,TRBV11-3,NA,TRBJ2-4,TGTGCCAGCAGCCCCCCGGGACTAGGGGACATTCAGTACTTC,CASSPPGLGDIQYF
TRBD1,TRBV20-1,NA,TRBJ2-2,TGCAGTGCTTTACAGGGGGCAACCGGGGATTTT,CSALQGATGDF
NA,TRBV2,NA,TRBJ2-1,TGTGCCAGCAGTGGCCAGGATGAGCAGTTCTTC,CASSGQDEQFF
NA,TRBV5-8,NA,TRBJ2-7,TGTGCCAGCAGCGAACAAAACTACGAGCAGTACTTC,CASSEQNYEQYF
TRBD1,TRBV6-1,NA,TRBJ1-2,TGTGCCAGCAGCTTACAGGGGGGCTACACCTTC,CASSLQGGYTF
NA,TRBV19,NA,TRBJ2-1,TGTGCCACTAGGGGCCGCGGCAACAATGAGCAGTTCTTC,CATRGRGNNEQFF
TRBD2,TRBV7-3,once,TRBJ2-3,TGTGCCAGCAGCTTCCGACCTGGGGCGGGGGGACTCACAGATACGCAGTATTTT,CASSFRPGAGGLTDTQYF
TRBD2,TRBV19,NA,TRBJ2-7,TGTGCCAGTAGTCCCAGGGAGGGGCACTACGAGCAGTACTTC,CASSPREGHYEQYF
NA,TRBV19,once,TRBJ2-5,TGTGCCAGTAGTATCCCGGAGCGCGAGACCCAGTACTTC,CASSIPERETQYF
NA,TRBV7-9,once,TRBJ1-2,TGTGCCAGCAGCCCAGGATGGGACGGACTCTCTGTCGACTATGGCTACACCTTC,CASSPGWDGLSVDYGYTF
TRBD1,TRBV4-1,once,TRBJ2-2,TGCGCCAGCAGCCAAGAAGGCGGACAGGTTAACACCGGGGAGCTGTTTTTT,CASSQEGGQVNTGELFF
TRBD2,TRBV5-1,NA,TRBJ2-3,TGCGCCAGCAGCTTGGTTAGCGGGGGGGCAGATACGCAGTATTTT,CASSLVSGGADTQYF
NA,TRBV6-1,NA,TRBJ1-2,TGTGCCAGCAGTCCCAATAACTATGGCTACACCTTC,CASSPNNYGYTF
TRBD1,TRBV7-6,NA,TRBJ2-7,TGTGCCAGCAGCTTAGTACGGACAGGATCCTACGAGCAGTACTTC,CASSLVRTGSYEQYF
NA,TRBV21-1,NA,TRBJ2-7,TGTGCCAGCAGCTGGGGGGCAGGGTGTTCCTACGAGCAGTACTTC,CASSWGAGCSYEQYF
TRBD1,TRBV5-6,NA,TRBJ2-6,TGTGCCAGCAGCCCGCTCCGGGACAGGGGACGGGGTGAGGCCAACGTCCTGACTTTC,CASSPLRDRGRGEANVLTF
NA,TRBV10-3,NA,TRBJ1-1,TGTGCCATCAGTTACGACGGAACGGAAGCTTTCTTT,CAISYDGTEAFF
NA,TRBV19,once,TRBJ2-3,TGTGCCAGTAGTCCCCGGGCGCTAGCGCCAGATACGCAGTATTTT,CASSPRALAPDTQYF
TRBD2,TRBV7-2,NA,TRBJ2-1,TGTGCCAGCAGCTTAGCGGCTAGCGGGAGGCACAATGAGCAGTTCTTC,CASSLAASGRHNEQFF
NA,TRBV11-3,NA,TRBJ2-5,TGTGCCAGCAGCTTTCTGACGTACCAAGAGACCCAGTACTTC,CASSFLTYQETQYF
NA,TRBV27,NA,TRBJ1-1,TGTGCCAGCAGTTTACGCAGGGTCCGAGGTGAAGCTTTCTTT,CASSLRRVRGEAFF
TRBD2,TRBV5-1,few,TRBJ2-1,TGCGCCAGCAGCCCAGGACTAGCGGGAGGGCCATACAATGAGCAGTTCTTC,CASSPGLAGGPYNEQFF
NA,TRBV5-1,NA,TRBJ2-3,TGCGCCAGCAGCTTGTTAGCCACACAAGATACGCAGTATTTT,CASSLLATQDTQYF